This passage covers 15 T cell receptor beta chains from one sample sequenced in a study of blood T cell repertoires in COVID-19 (dated by TCRdb to about 2020). Libraries were made using the immunoSEQ multiplex PCR assay. The source is immuneACCESS, and TCRdb retained only in-frame sequences with V and J called. Part of the clones is not carried over; for the studies checked, unresolved V genes explain less than half of this, and the remainder is unexplained. This sample is represented by 70,000 or so clones; approximately 90% of them were singletons. The ten top clones hold 1.5% to 2% of the sample. Sample: peripheral blood. These receptor sequences come from a man in his thirties or forties with acute or convalescent COVID-19.

The rearrangement links TRBV6-2 or TRBV6-3 to TRBJ2-7, with 7 bases lining up with TRBD1. V trimming: 4 bases; J trimming: 0 bases; junction bases outside the gene matches: 6. This CDR3 has 15 residues. Per germline, CDR1 MNHEY and CDR2 SVGEGT. The chain's CDR3 is CASSSGTAISYEQYF. Here the CDR3 DNA reads TGTGCCAGCAGTTCCGGGACAGCTATCTCCTACGAGCAGTACTTC.

This chain connects TRBV30 to TRBJ2-5; 10 bases are shared with TRBD2. This CDR3 has 16 amino acids. The V segment lost 4 bases and the J segment 4 bases; nucleotides outside the gene matches: 12. The germline V gene has CDR1 GTSNPN and CDR2 SVGIG (reference sequence). CDR3 protein: CAWTPSGGPRGETQYF. The CDR3 region has the DNA TGTGCCTGGACACCTAGCGGGGGACCCAGGGGAGAGACCCAGTACTTC.

V gene TRBV19 combines with J gene TRBJ2-2, with D perhaps matching TRBD2 (5 bases). The germline V and J ends were trimmed by 3 bases and 4 bases, with 12 bases remaining between them. This CDR3 is built from 15 residues. Germline CDR1 LNHDA, CDR2 SQIVND (reference sequence). The CDR3 nucleotides read TGTGCCAGTAGTATTACGGAGGAAAGCACCGGGGAGCTGTTTTTT. Encoded protein: CASSITEESTGELFF.

This sequence joins TRBV6-5 and TRBJ1-2; tentative D call: TRBD1 (6 bases). CDR1 and CDR2 from the germline V gene are MNHEY and SVGAGI. Trimming took off 0 bases at V and 0 bases at J, with 8 bases between the two ends. The CDR3 has 15 amino acids. The CDR3 DNA reads TGTGCCAGCAGTTACTCCAGGACAGCTAACTATGGCTACACCTTC. It specifies CASSYSRTANYGYTF.

The rearrangement joins TRBV9 to TRBJ1-2; a weak D match, TRBD1 (5 bases). V was shortened by 4 bases and J by 3 bases, with 10 bases between the two germline ends. The length of the CDR3 is 13 residues. Germline V gives CDR1 SGDLS, CDR2 YYNGEE. The CDR3 DNA reads TGTGCCAGCAGCAGTGGGGCGGACTATGGCTACACCTTC. It is translated as CASSSGADYGYTF.

In its sample, this clone was seen a few times. This chain uses TRBV29-1 with TRBJ1-2; D might be TRBD1 (6 bases). Germline V CDR1 and CDR2: SQVTM, ANQGSEA. CDR3 length: 15 amino acids. The V end was cut by 5 bases, the J end by 2 bases, with 18 bases between. DNA of the CDR3: TGCAGCGTTTTACCTTCCAGAGGGGGAAACTATGGCTACACCTTC. Translating gives CSVLPSRGGNYGYTF. Drawing the rest from reference TRBV29-1 and TRBJ1-2, the complete variable domain is SAVISQKPSRDICQRGTSLTIQCQVDSQVTMMFWYRQQPGQSLTLIATANQGSEATYESGFVIDKFPISRPNLTFSTLTVSNMSPEDSSIYLCSVLPSRGGNYGYTFGSGTRLTVV.

This clone has only one observation. The chain employs TRBV7-9 and TRBJ1-1; D gene ambiguous. Germline CDR1 is SEHNR and CDR2 is FQNEAQ (reference sequence). V shed 0 bases and J shed 1 base, with 6 bases lying between them. This CDR3 has 14 residues. This CDR3 reads CASSLAEKNTEAFF. CDR3 DNA: TGTGCCAGCAGCTTAGCAGAGAAGAACACTGAAGCTTTCTTT.

The chain is built from TRBV2 and TRBJ2-7; 14 bases line up with TRBD2. The V segment lost 7 bases and the J segment 0 bases; nucleotides outside the gene matches: 8. This CDR3 contains 17 residues. Germline loops: CDR1 SNHLY, CDR2 FYNNEI. The CDR3 DNA reads as TGTGCCAGCATCCCGGGACTAGCGGGAGCCTCCTCCTACGAGCAGTACTTC. This encodes CASIPGLAGASSYEQYF.

The rearrangement links TRBV10-3 to TRBJ2-7; D is perhaps TRBD2 (5 bases). The CDR3 extends over 14 amino acids. V lost 2 bases and J 7 bases, leaving 15 bases between the germline ends. Germline CDR1 reads ENHRY; CDR2 reads SYGVKD. CDR3 region: CAISEGSGVWEQYF. The CDR3, as DNA: TGTGCCATCAGTGAGGGCAGCGGAGTGTGGGAGCAGTACTTC.

J is TRBJ2-2 and V is TRBV4-2; a possible D gene is TRBD1 (6 bases). Trimming left V 4 bases short and J 1 base short, with 16 bases between. The CDR3 runs to 17 residues. Germline loops: CDR1 LGHNA, CDR2 YNFKEQ. In DNA, the CDR3 is TGTGCCAGCAGCCCACACACAGGGCCCGAGAACACCGGGGAGCTGTTTTTT. Translation gives CASSPHTGPENTGELFF.

This sequence joins TRBV5-1 and TRBJ1-2; the D gene is possibly TRBD1 (6 bases). The CDR3 is 14 amino acids. Per germline, CDR1 SGHRS and CDR2 YFSETQ. Trimming cost V 0 bases and J 6 bases, with 12 bases left between them. This chain's CDR3 is CASSLVAGDDGYTF. The CDR3 DNA sequence: TGCGCCAGCAGCTTGGTTGCAGGGGATGATGGCTACACCTTC.

V is TRBV7-9 and J is TRBJ2-3; 7 bases are a match to TRBD2. Germline CDR1 and CDR2: SEHNR and FQNEAQ (reference sequence). With V trimmed by 4 bases and J by 6 bases, 7 bases remained unmatched. The CDR3 is made up of 14 amino acids. Here the CDR3 DNA reads TGTGCCAGCAGCTCCCGGGAGGCAGCCGATACGCAGTATTTT. It specifies CASSSREAADTQYF.

CDR3 amino acids: CAISEGSGSGANVLTF. Here the CDR3 DNA reads TGTGCCATCAGTGAGGGATCAGGGTCTGGGGCCAACGTCCTGACTTTC. J is TRBJ2-6 and V is TRBV10-3; D is perhaps TRBD1 (5 bases). CDR1 and CDR2 from the germline V gene are ENHRY and SYGVKD. This CDR3 is built from 16 residues. Deletions cut 2 bases from V and 1 base from J, with 9 bases between.

The chain has TRBV6-5 and TRBJ2-3; a possible D gene is TRBD2 (5 bases). Trimming pared 6 bases from V and 4 bases from J, leaving 11 bases between. The CDR3 spans 13 residues. The germline CDR1 and CDR2 sequences are MNHEY and SVGAGI. DNA of the CDR3: TGTGCCAGCAGGGGTTCGGGGTCAGATACGCAGTATTTT. Its translation is CASRGSGSDTQYF.

This clone has a handful of counts. The rearrangement joins TRBV19 to TRBJ1-2; 7 nucleotides agree with TRBD1. There are 14 residues in the CDR3. Germline assignment: CDR1 LNHDA and CDR2 SQIVND (reference sequence). V lost 4 bases to trimming and J lost 4 bases; unmatched junction nucleotides: 6. The CDR3 loop reads CASSSTGAIYGYTF. The CDR3 nucleotides read TGTGCCAGTAGTAGTACAGGGGCAATCTATGGCTACACCTTC.